This T cell receptor beta chain was documented in a study of blood T cell repertoires in COVID-19. V gave up 0 bases and J gave up 3 bases; unmatched junction bases: 6. CDR3 length: 16 residues. Germline V gene sequence: CDR1 LGHNA, CDR2 YNFKEQ. TCRdb keeps only in-frame clones here, not all; method: immunoSEQ multiplex PCR. Among tens of thousands of clones listed, around 83% were seen once. The chain carries TRBV4-2 and TRBJ2-7; 9 bases are a match to TRBD2. Sequencing was done on a sample of peripheral blood. The receptor was isolated from a woman aged 80 or over with active or convalescent COVID-19. The CDR3 protein is CASSQDGGGRVYEQYF. In DNA form, the CDR3 reads TGTGCCAGCAGCCAAGATGGGGGCGGGAGGGTCTACGAGCAGTACTTC.